This T cell receptor beta chain was sequenced during a study of T cells in Graves' hyperthyroidism and ophthalmopathy. Trimming removed 2 bases at V and 7 bases at J, with 15 bases between. Germline V CDR1 and CDR2: MDHEN, SYDVKM. CDR3 length: 15 amino acids. Concerning this clonotype: Its antigen remains unidentified. Given a much more abundant clone one base away, this may be a read error.

Amplification targeted TCR beta CDR3 regions from RNA transcripts. The TCR CDR3 first-round RT-PCR relied on the HTBI primer set. TCRdb processed the multiplex PCR reads anew with MiXCR; each CDR3 protein has one entry. The table has some 570,000 distinct CDR3 sequences, approximately 15% seen once. Whole-study results and caveats: Separating ophthalmopathy from stable hyperthyroidism was achieved by a 13 V-J model.

Under 3 months was the duration of disease in ophthalmopathy patients, who also had a Clinical Activity Score of at least 3 and a NOSPECS grade of at least 4. It was 8.5 to 10 ml of fresh peripheral blood that supplied the PBMCs. The sequence came from a woman aged 18-30 years with Graves' ophthalmopathy. The material sequenced was blood. The chain links TRBV28 to TRBJ1-5; possibly TRBD1 for D (6 bases). CDR3 loop: CASSLGRSGGQPQHF. CDR3 sequence (DNA): TGTGCCAGCAGTTTAGGGAGATCGGGGGGCCAGCCCCAGCATTTT.